This TCR beta chain originates from a study of PD-1 blockade in classical Hodgkin lymphoma. The CDR3 is 15 amino acids. With V trimmed by 0 bases and J by 3 bases, 5 bases remained unmatched. CDR1 is SGHNT, CDR2 YYREEE, per germline (reference sequence). Only in-frame clones appear in the TCRdb table, and some are missing; sequencing was by immunoSEQ multiplex PCR. The sample holds about 64,000 clones, roughly nine tenths seen once. The time point is: cycle 4 day 1 (C4D1), after 5 to 7 weeks of nivolumab. All patients experienced relapse after autologous stem cell transplantation, and brentuximab vedotin exposure was variable. Points on this clone: Antigen specificity is unknown.

Broader study findings: It was reported that newly diagnosed patients had less baseline TCR diversity than healthy donors. Only CD4+ TCR diversity, not CD8+, had risen significantly by C4D1.

Sequenced material: peripheral blood mononuclear cells (PBMCs), taken before the fourth cycle of nivolumab. This TCR was sampled from a human donor with classical Hodgkin lymphoma. The chain joins TRBV5-4 to TRBJ2-7; TRBD2 matches 8 bases. The CDR3 reads CASSLGTSLNYEQYF. The CDR3 DNA is TGTGCCAGCAGCTTGGGGACTAGCCTAAACTACGAGCAGTACTTC.